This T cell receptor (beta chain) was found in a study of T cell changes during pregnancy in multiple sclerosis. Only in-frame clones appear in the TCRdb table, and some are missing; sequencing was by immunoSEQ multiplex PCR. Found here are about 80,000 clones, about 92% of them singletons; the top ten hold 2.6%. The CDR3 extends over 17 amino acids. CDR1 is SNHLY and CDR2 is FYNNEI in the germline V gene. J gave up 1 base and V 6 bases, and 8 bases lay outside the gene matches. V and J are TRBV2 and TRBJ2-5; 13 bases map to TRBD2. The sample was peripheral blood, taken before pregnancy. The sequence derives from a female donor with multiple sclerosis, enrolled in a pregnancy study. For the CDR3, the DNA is TGTGCCAGCAGAAGACTAGCGGGAGGTGGGTTCCAAGAGACCCAGTACTTC. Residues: CASRRLAGGGFQETQYF.